Presented here are 13 T cell receptor beta chains from one specimen sequenced in a study of T cell responses to AZD1222 COVID-19 vaccine. Sequencing used immunoSEQ multiplex PCR; TCRdb keeps in-frame clones, though not all of them. The table lists around 180,000 clones, 70% to 90% of them singletons. The source was peripheral blood, collected on day 0 of AZD1222 vaccination. Receptor source: an adult in good health.

The chain couples TRBV9 to TRBJ2-7, with D perhaps matching TRBD1 (6 bases). This CDR3 spans 15 amino acids. Germline V gives CDR1 SGDLS, CDR2 YYNGEE. Trimming removed 0 bases from V and 2 bases from J, with 12 bases in between. The CDR3 region is CASSVGADSPYEQYF. CDR3 DNA sequence: TGTGCCAGCAGCGTAGGAGCGGACAGTCCCTACGAGCAGTACTTC.

The V call is TRBV30, the J call TRBJ1-2; D not certain. The CDR3 loop spans 12 amino acids. Germline CDR1 is GTSNPN and CDR2 is SVGIG (reference sequence). V lost 2 bases, J lost 0 bases, and 4 bases lay in between. CDR3: CAWSPTNYGYTF. The DNA for the CDR3 is TGTGCCTGGAGTCCAACTAACTATGGCTACACCTTC.

The count of this clone is one. The CDR3 DNA reads TGCGCCAGCAGCTTGTCTGCGGAGACCCAGTACTTC. Its protein product is CASSLSAETQYF. V usage is TRBV5-1 and J usage is TRBJ2-5; no clear D gene. Germline loops: CDR1 SGHRS, CDR2 YFSETQ. The CDR3 length is 12 residues. V was clipped by 1 base and J by 5 bases, with 6 bases between them.

This clone was observed once. The chain recombines TRBV5-5 with TRBJ2-5; tentatively, D is TRBD1 or TRBD2 (5 bases each). Germline-derived CDR1 and CDR2 are SGHKS and YYEKEE (reference sequence). The CDR3 contains 13 residues. V was clipped by 0 bases and J by 7 bases, with 10 bases between them. The DNA for the CDR3 is TGTGCCAGCAGCTTGGGTGGGACGGGGACCCAGTACTTC. Encoded protein: CASSLGGTGTQYF.

J is TRBJ2-1 and V is TRBV9; D tentatively reads TRBD1 or TRBD2 (5 bases each). Per germline, CDR1 SGDLS and CDR2 YYNGEE. The ends were cut back, 3 bases at V and 8 bases at J, with 12 bases in the middle. The CDR3 is 13 amino acids. CDR3 nucleotide sequence: TGTGCCAGCAGCGCTTTGGGGGACCATGAGCAGTTCTTC. Translation gives CASSALGDHEQFF.

The rearrangement uses TRBV6-5 and TRBJ2-7, with TRBD1 matching over 8 bases. The V gene end was trimmed by 5 bases and the J gene end by 0 bases; junction bases not matched to a gene: 6. The CDR3 loop spans 15 amino acids. Looked up from germline, CDR1 is MNHEY and CDR2 is SVGAGI. In DNA, the CDR3 is TGTGCCAGCAGTAGACCGGGACAGGCCTCCTACGAGCAGTACTTC. Its translation is CASSRPGQASYEQYF.

The CDR3 sequence is CASSRGTSGGKTQYF. Here the CDR3 DNA reads TGTGCCAGCAGCCGCGGGACTAGCGGGGGGAAGACCCAGTACTTC. This chain joins TRBV5-5 and TRBJ2-5; 15 nucleotides match TRBD2. CDR1 and CDR2 (germline): SGHKS, YYEKEE (reference sequence). The CDR3 covers 15 residues. Trimming removed 4 bases from V and 6 bases from J; junction bases left unmatched: 4.

The chain links TRBV3-1 (or the pseudogene TRBV3-2) to TRBJ2-2; D is unclear. The CDR3 consists of 13 residues. V was pared by 0 bases and J by 8 bases, with 7 bases between. Germline values: CDR1 LGHDT, CDR2 YNNKEL (reference sequence). DNA of the CDR3: TGTGCCAGCAGCCAAGAGATCGCGGGGGAGCTGTTTTTT. Protein product: CASSQEIAGELFF.

The count of this clone is one. The V and J genes are TRBV29-1 and TRBJ2-3; D may be TRBD1 (5 bases). Per germline, CDR1 SQVTM and CDR2 ANQGSEA. V was clipped by 7 bases and J by 6 bases, with 14 bases between them. The CDR3 is made up of 12 amino acids. DNA of the CDR3: TGCAGCGCTGACCAGGGTATCGATACGCAGTATTTT. Translating gives CSADQGIDTQYF.

This sequence joins TRBV18 and TRBJ1-2; D is undetermined. Deletions cut 3 bases from V and 5 bases from J, with 10 bases between. The CDR3 runs 13 residues. Germline lookup yields CDR1 KGHSH and CDR2 LQKENI. CDR3 sequence reads: CASSPDKVYGYTF. The CDR3 DNA reads TGTGCCAGCTCACCGGATAAAGTGTATGGCTACACCTTC.

V and J are TRBV30 and TRBJ1-4, with 9 bases fitting TRBD1. Unmatched junction bases numbered 7, after V lost 2 bases and J lost 6 bases. The CDR3 extends over 15 amino acids. Per the germline V gene, CDR1 is GTSNPN and CDR2 is SVGIG (reference sequence). CDR3 nucleotide sequence: TGTGCCTGGAGTACAGGGGGCGCATTTGATGAAAAACTGTTTTTT. It encodes CAWSTGGAFDEKLFF.

The chain is built from TRBV6-5 and TRBJ1-6; TRBD1 might be the D (6 bases). CDR3 length: 14 residues. Per the germline V gene, CDR1 is MNHEY and CDR2 is SVGAGI. V dropped 7 bases and J dropped 2 bases, with 9 bases sitting between them. The CDR3 region has the DNA TGTGCCAGCACGGGGGCTACCTATAATTCACCCCTCCACTTT. Protein product: CASTGATYNSPLHF.

This clone was counted only a few times. The rearrangement uses TRBV7-2 and TRBJ1-2, with a weak D call TRBD1 (6 bases). Germline CDR1 is SGHTA and CDR2 is FQGNSA. Trimming pared 6 bases from V and 1 base from J, leaving 12 bases between. This CDR3 region has 14 residues. CDR3 residues: CASSWGGVNYGYTF. CDR3 DNA: TGTGCCAGCAGTTGGGGGGGCGTTAACTATGGCTACACCTTC.